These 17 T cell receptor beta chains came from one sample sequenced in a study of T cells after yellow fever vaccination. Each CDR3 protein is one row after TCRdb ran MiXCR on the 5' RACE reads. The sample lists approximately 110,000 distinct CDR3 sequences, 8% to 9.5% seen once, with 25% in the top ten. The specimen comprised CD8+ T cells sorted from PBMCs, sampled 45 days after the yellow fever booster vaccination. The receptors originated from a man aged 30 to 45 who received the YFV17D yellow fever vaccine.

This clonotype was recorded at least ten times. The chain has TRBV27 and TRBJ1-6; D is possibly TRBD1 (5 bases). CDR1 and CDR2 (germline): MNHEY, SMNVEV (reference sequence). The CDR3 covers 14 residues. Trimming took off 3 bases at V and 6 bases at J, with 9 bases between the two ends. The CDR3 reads CASSFGAANSPLHF. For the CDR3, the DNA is TGTGCCAGCAGTTTTGGGGCAGCTAATTCACCCCTCCACTTT.

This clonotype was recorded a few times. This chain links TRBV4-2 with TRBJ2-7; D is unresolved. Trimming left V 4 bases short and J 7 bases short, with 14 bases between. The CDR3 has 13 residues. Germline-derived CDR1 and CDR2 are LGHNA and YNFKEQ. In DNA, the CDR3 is TGTGCCAGCAGCCCCGGGTCCCTGGGGGAGCAGTACTTC. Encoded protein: CASSPGSLGEQYF.

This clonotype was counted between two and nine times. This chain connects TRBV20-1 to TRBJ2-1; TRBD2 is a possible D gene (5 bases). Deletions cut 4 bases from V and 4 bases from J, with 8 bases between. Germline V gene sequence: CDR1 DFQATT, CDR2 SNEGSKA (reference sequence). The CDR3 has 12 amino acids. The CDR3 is CSANPGYNEQFF. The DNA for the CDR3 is TGCAGTGCTAACCCGGGGTACAATGAGCAGTTCTTC.

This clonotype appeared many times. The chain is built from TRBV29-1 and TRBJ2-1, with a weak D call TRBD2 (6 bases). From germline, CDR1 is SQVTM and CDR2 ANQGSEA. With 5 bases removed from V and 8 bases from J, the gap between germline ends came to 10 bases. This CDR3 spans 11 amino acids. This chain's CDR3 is CSVPREDEQFF. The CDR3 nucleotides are TGCAGCGTTCCCAGGGAGGATGAGCAGTTCTTC.

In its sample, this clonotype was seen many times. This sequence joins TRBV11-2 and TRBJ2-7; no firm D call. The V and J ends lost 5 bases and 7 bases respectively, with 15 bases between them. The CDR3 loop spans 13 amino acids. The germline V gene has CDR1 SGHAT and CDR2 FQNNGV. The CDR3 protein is CASSNEVDREQYF. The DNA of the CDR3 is TGTGCCAGCAGCAATGAGGTAGATAGGGAGCAGTACTTC.

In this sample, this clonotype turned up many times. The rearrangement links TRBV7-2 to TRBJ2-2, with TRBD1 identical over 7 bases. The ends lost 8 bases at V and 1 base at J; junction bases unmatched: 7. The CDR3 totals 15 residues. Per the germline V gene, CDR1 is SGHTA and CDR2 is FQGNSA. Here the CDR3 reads CASGTGTVNTGELFF. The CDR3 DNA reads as TGTGCCAGCGGAACCGGGACAGTGAACACCGGGGAGCTGTTTTTT.

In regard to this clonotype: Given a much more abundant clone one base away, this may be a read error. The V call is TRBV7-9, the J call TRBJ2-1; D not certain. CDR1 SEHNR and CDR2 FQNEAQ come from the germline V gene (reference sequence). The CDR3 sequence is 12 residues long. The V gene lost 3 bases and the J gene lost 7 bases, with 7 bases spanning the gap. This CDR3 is CASSFTPNEQFF. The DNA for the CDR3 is TGTGCCAGCAGCTTCACGCCTAATGAGCAGTTCTTC.

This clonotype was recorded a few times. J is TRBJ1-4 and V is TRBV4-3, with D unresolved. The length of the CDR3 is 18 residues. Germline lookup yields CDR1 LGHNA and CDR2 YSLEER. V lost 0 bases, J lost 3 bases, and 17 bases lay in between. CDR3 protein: CASSQDWISGPPNEKLFF. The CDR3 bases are TGCGCCAGCAGCCAAGATTGGATTAGCGGACCCCCTAATGAAAAACTGTTTTTT.

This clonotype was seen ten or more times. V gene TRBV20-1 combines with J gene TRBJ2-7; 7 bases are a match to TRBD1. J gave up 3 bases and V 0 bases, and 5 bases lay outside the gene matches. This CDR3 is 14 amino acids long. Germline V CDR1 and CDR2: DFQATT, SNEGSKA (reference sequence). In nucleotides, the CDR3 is TGCAGTGCTAGAGACGCGACAGGGAACTACGAGCAGTACTTC. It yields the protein CSARDATGNYEQYF.

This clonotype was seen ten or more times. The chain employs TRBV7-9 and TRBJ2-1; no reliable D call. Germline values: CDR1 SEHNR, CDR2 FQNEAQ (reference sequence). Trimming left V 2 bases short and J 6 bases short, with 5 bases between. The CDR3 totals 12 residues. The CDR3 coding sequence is TGTGCCAGCAGCTTATTCCGCAATGAGCAGTTCTTC. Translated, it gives CASSLFRNEQFF.

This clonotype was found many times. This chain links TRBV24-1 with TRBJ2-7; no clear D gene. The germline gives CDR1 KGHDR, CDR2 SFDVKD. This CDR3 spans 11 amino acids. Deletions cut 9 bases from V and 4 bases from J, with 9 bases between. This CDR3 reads CATEQGYEQYF. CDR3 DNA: TGTGCCACCGAGCAAGGATACGAGCAGTACTTC.

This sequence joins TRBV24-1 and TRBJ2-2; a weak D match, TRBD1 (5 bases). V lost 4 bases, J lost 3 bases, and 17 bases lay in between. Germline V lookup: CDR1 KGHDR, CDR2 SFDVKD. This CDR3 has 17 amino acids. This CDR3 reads CATSEFSRQGYTGELFF. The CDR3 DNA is TGTGCCACCAGTGAATTCAGCCGGCAGGGATACACCGGGGAGCTGTTTTTT.

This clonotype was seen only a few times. The CDR3: CASSQSGHGYRRVSYEQYF. The CDR3 DNA follows: TGCGCCAGCAGTCAATCGGGGCATGGTTACAGACGGGTATCCTACGAGCAGTACTTC. J is TRBJ2-7 and V is TRBV23-1; D is perhaps TRBD1 (5 bases). TRBV23-1 is marked as an open reading frame, function uncertain. Trimming removed 0 bases at V and 1 base at J, with 22 bases between. The CDR3 extends over 19 amino acids.

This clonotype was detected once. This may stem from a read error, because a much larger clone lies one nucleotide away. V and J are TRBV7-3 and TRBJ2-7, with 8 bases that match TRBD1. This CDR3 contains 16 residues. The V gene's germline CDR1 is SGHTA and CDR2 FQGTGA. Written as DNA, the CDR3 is TGTGGCAGCAGCTTAGTGGGCAGTGACAGGGGCTACGAGCAGTACTTC. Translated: CGSSLVGSDRGYEQYF.

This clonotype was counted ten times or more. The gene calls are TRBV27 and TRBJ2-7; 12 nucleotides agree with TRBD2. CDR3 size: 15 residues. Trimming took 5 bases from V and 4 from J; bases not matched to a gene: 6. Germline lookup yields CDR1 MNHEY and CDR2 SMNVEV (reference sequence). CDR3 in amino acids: CASSALAGGFYEQYF. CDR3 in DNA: TGTGCCAGCAGTGCGCTAGCGGGAGGGTTTTACGAGCAGTACTTC.

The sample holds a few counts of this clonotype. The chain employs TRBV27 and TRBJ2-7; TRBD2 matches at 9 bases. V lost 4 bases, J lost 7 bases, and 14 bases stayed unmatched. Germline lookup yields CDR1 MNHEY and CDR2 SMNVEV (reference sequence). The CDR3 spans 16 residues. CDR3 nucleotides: TGTGCCAGCAGTTCGCCCATAGCGGGAGTATTGGGAGAGCAGTACTTC. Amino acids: CASSSPIAGVLGEQYF.

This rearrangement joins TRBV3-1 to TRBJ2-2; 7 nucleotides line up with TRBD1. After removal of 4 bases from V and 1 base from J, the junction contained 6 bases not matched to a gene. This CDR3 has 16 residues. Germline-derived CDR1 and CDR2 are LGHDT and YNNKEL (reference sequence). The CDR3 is CASSPNRGRNTGELFF. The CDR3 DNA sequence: TGTGCCAGCAGCCCAAACAGGGGTCGGAACACCGGGGAGCTGTTTTTT.